This T cell receptor (beta chain) was sequenced for a study of cytotoxic CD8 clonotypes in ibrutinib-treated CLL. The method was immunoSEQ multiplex PCR; TCRdb's version includes in-frame clones alone and lacks a portion of them. Of roughly 130,000 clones in the sample, around 90% were seen once. CDR3 length: 15 residues. CDR1 SGDLS and CDR2 YYNGEE come from the germline V gene. V dropped 0 bases and J dropped 2 bases, with 12 bases sitting between them. Remarks on this clone: Its antigen is undetermined.

The study, taken as a whole, reports: Public clonotypes were uncommon and contracted or stayed stable on treatment.

This sequence was found in a human donor with chronic lymphocytic leukemia. The V and J genes are TRBV9 and TRBJ2-7; D not certain. Sequencing used PBMCs, obtained after 12 months of ibrutinib treatment. CDR3 region: CASSVGQGGAYEQYF. The CDR3 DNA sequence: TGTGCCAGCAGCGTAGGACAAGGTGGAGCCTACGAGCAGTACTTC.